This TCR beta chain was observed in a study of T cells after yellow fever vaccination. General study findings and limits: Across the CD4 and CD8 compartments, a small share of clonotypes was present in both.

Ten or more counts support this clonotype. V shed 4 bases and J 5 bases; nucleotides not matched to a gene: 8. CDR1 is KGHDR and CDR2 is SFDVKD in the germline V gene. There are 17 residues in the CDR3. MiXCR, applied by TCRdb to the 5' RACE reads, yields one record per CDR3 protein. Of around 88,000 distinct CDR3 sequences listed, about an eighth are singletons. The sequences come from CD8+ T cells not binding an NS4B(214-222) dextramer, sorted from PBMCs, collected 21 days after the first yellow fever vaccination. This TCR was recovered from a man aged 18 to 29 who received the YFV17D yellow fever vaccine. The rearrangement uses TRBV24-1 and TRBJ2-1; 12 bases match TRBD2. The CDR3 here is CATSDSQLAGGHNEQFF. CDR3 nucleotide sequence: TGTGCCACCAGTGACAGCCAACTAGCGGGGGGCCACAATGAGCAGTTCTTC.